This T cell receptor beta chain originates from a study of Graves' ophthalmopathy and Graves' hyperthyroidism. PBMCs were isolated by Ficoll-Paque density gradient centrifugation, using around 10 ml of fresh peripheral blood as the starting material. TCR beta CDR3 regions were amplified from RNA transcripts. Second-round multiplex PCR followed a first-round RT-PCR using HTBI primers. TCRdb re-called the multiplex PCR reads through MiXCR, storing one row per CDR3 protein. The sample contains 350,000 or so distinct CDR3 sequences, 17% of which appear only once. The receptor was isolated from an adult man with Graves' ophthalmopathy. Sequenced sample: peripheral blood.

The CDR3 reads CASSRGDRGATEAFF. The CDR3 bases are TGTGCCAGCAGTAGGGGGGACAGGGGTGCCACTGAAGCTTTCTTT. The rearrangement links TRBV2 to TRBJ1-1; 10 bases line up with TRBD1. V was clipped by 5 bases and J by 4 bases; unmatched bases: 7. This CDR3 spans 15 amino acids. The germline gives CDR1 SNHLY, CDR2 FYNNEI.